These 30 T cell receptor beta chains share one sample of origin, sequenced in a study of T cells in Graves' hyperthyroidism and ophthalmopathy. The source material, RNA transcripts, was used to amplify TCR beta CDR3 regions. The HTBI primer set was used in a first-round RT-PCR of the TCR CDR3. TCRdb re-called the multiplex PCR reads through MiXCR, storing one row per CDR3 protein. Altogether under 650,000 distinct CDR3 sequences are present, roughly 15% being singletons, with the ten largest covering 3.8%. Sample: blood. These receptors were collected from a young woman with Graves' hyperthyroidism.

Ten or more counts support this clonotype. J is TRBJ2-7 and V is TRBV12-5; D gene ambiguous. V lost 4 bases and J 3 bases, leaving 22 bases between the germline ends. Germline lookup yields CDR1 LGHNT and CDR2 FRNRAP. This CDR3 spans 17 amino acids. The CDR3 loop is CASGSTGRAADHYEQYF. In nucleotides, the CDR3 is TGTGCTAGTGGTTCTACTGGAAGGGCGGCCGATCACTACGAGCAGTACTTC.

This chain uses TRBV10-3 with TRBJ1-5; no firm D call. Germline V lookup: CDR1 ENHRY, CDR2 SYGVKD. With 8 bases removed from V and 0 bases from J, the gap between germline ends came to 11 bases. The CDR3 has 14 residues. The chain's CDR3 is CAISPENSNQPQHF. CDR3 nucleotide sequence: TGTGCCATCTCCCCAGAGAATAGCAATCAGCCCCAGCATTTT.

This clonotype was seen a handful of times. The chain carries TRBV29-1 and TRBJ1-3; D ambiguous. This CDR3 has 15 residues. The V and J ends lost 5 bases and 0 bases respectively, with 14 bases between them. Per the germline V gene, CDR1 is SQVTM and CDR2 is ANQGSEA. The CDR3 bases are TGCAGCGTTTTTGGGCCGGAAAACTCTGGAAACACCATATATTTT. It translates to CSVFGPENSGNTIYF.

This clonotype has at least ten counts. The J gene is TRBJ2-7, the V gene TRBV29-1; 9 bases are a match to TRBD1. The J segment lost 5 bases and the V segment lost 7 bases, leaving 9 bases of the junction unmatched. The CDR3 spans 13 residues. CDR1 is SQVTM and CDR2 is ANQGSEA in the germline V gene. CDR3 region: CSAQKGQGNEQYF. DNA of the CDR3: TGCAGCGCCCAGAAGGGACAGGGTAACGAGCAGTACTTC.

The chain carries TRBV7-3 and TRBJ1-4, with D unclear. Germline CDR1 reads SGHTA; CDR2 reads FQGTGA. CDR3 length: 15 residues. Trimming stripped 0 bases from V and 3 bases from J, with 8 bases between. The CDR3 reads CASSLTSGPNEKLFF. The DNA of the CDR3 is TGTGCCAGCAGCTTAACCTCAGGCCCTAATGAAAAACTGTTTTTT.

Ten or more counts support this clonotype. The J gene is TRBJ2-1, the V gene TRBV11-3; D not resolved. CDR3 length: 17 residues. Trimming left V 0 bases short and J 1 base short, with 13 bases between. From germline, CDR1 is SGHNT and CDR2 YENEEA. This CDR3 reads CASSLDPPQHSYNEQFF. DNA of the CDR3: TGTGCCAGCAGCTTAGATCCGCCTCAACATTCCTACAATGAGCAGTTCTTC.

CDR3 protein: CASSQAPGSGETQYF. CDR3 coding DNA: TGTGCCAGCAGCCAAGCCCCCGGGAGCGGGGAGACCCAGTACTTC. The chain recombines TRBV6-2 or TRBV6-3 with TRBJ2-5; D is possibly TRBD2 (6 bases). V dropped 6 bases and J dropped 5 bases, with 19 bases sitting between them. This CDR3 has 15 amino acids. Germline CDR1 is MNHEY and CDR2 is SVGEGT.

Note on this clonotype: The junction departs from germline at one end; a sequencing error may be responsible. The V gene is TRBV12-3 or TRBV12-4, the J gene TRBJ2-5, with TRBD2 as a possible D gene (7 bases). The CDR3 sequence is 13 residues long. Here the CDR3 reads CASSFGGQGTQYF. The CDR3 DNA is TGTGCCAGCAGTTTCGGGGGGCAAGGGACCCAGTACTTC.

This clonotype has at least ten counts. The CDR3, as DNA: TGTGCCAGCAGCTCCAGGGGAGTGGAAGCTTTCTTT. It specifies CASSSRGVEAFF. The gene calls are TRBV7-2 and TRBJ1-1, with D possibly being TRBD1 (6 bases). The length of the CDR3 is 12 residues. Germline CDR1 SGHTA, CDR2 FQGNSA. Trimming removed 4 bases from V and 8 bases from J, with 11 bases in between.

This clonotype was seen at least ten times. This rearrangement joins TRBV3-1 to TRBJ1-5; no firm D call. The V end was cut by 0 bases, the J end by 2 bases, with 5 bases between. This CDR3 has 14 residues. Germline V gives CDR1 LGHDT, CDR2 YNNKEL (reference sequence). The DNA of the CDR3 is TGTGCCAGCAGCCAAGAGGCAGGCAATCAGCCCCAGCATTTT. Translated: CASSQEAGNQPQHF.

In its sample, this clonotype was seen once. A much larger clonotype is one base distant, so this may be a read error. This chain joins TRBV5-1 and TRBJ2-1; 8 nucleotides line up with TRBD2. This CDR3 is built from 14 residues. V lost 5 bases to trimming and J lost 8 bases; unmatched junction nucleotides: 9. Germline assignment: CDR1 SGHRS and CDR2 YFSETQ. CDR3 nucleotide sequence: TGCGCCAGCAGGGTGGGACTAGGATGGGATGAGCAGTTCTTC. Translated: CASRVGLGWDEQFF. Using reference TRBV5-1 and TRBJ2-1 for the parts outside the CDR3, the full variable domain is KAGVTQTPRYLIKTRGQQVTLSCSPISGHRSVSWYQQTPGQGLQFLFEYFSETQRNKGNFPGRFSGRQFSNSRSEMNVSTLELGDSALYLCASRVGLGWDEQFFGPGTRLTVL.

The V and J genes are TRBV4-2 and TRBJ2-2; no definite D call. Germline-derived CDR1 and CDR2 are LGHNA and YNFKEQ. CDR3 length equals 15 residues. Trimming removed 4 bases from V and 4 bases from J, with 13 bases in between. DNA of the CDR3: TGTGCCAGCAGCCCCATAGCCGAGACCACCGGGGAGCTGTTTTTT. It codes for CASSPIAETTGELFF.

This chain links TRBV10-3 with TRBJ2-1; 9 positions match TRBD2. The germline V gene has CDR1 ENHRY and CDR2 SYGVKD. Losses at the gene ends were 3 bases for V and 5 bases for J; bases not matched to a gene: 5. The CDR3 runs 15 residues. The chain's CDR3 is CAISDPGLADNEQFF. The DNA for the CDR3 is TGTGCCATCAGTGACCCGGGACTAGCTGACAATGAGCAGTTCTTC.

This clonotype was found many times. V usage is TRBV7-8 and J usage is TRBJ2-1, with no clear D. The CDR3 runs to 14 residues. Trimming shortened V by 4 bases and J by 1 base, and 8 bases separated the two germline ends. Germline V CDR1 and CDR2: SGHVS, FQNEAQ. The CDR3, as DNA: TGTGCCAGCAGCTCCCCAGATTCCTACAATGAGCAGTTCTTC. It yields the protein CASSSPDSYNEQFF.

This clonotype was counted at least ten times. The V gene is TRBV27, the J gene TRBJ2-1; 9 bases line up with TRBD2. CDR3 length: 15 amino acids. V shed 4 bases and J 7 bases; nucleotides not matched to a gene: 8. The germline V gene has CDR1 MNHEY and CDR2 SMNVEV (reference sequence). The CDR3 protein is CASSWAGGPRNEQFF. CDR3 nucleotides: TGTGCCAGCAGTTGGGCGGGAGGGCCGCGGAATGAGCAGTTCTTC.

Many counts were recorded for this clonotype. In nucleotides, the CDR3 is TGTGCCAGCAGCTCCCGTCCGGGAAGGAACACAGATACGCAGTATTTT. Its protein product is CASSSRPGRNTDTQYF. V gene TRBV7-9 combines with J gene TRBJ2-3, with D possibly being TRBD2 (5 bases). CDR1 is SEHNR and CDR2 is FQNEAQ in the germline V gene (reference sequence). This CDR3 comprises 16 residues. V lost 4 bases, J lost 2 bases, and 16 bases lay in between.

The V gene is TRBV7-9, the J gene TRBJ1-1, with D possibly TRBD1 on 6 matching bases. The germline V and J ends were trimmed by 11 bases and 8 bases, with 21 bases remaining between them. The germline V gene encodes CDR1 SEHNR and CDR2 FQNEAQ (reference sequence). The CDR3 is 13 residues long. The CDR3 here is CAGVSQGGLEAFF. The CDR3 DNA reads as TGTGCCGGCGTTTCACAGGGCGGTCTCGAAGCTTTCTTT.

This clonotype occurred a few times. The V and J genes are TRBV12-3 or TRBV12-4 and TRBJ2-1; 7 nucleotides match TRBD1. V shed 3 bases, J shed 4 bases, and the junction held 6 bases outside the gene matches. The CDR3 is 15 amino acids. In nucleotides, the CDR3 is TGTGCCAGCAGTTTTTCCGGGACAGCTTACAATGAGCAGTTCTTC. Translation: CASSFSGTAYNEQFF.

The chain combines TRBV12-3 or TRBV12-4 with TRBJ2-2; 13 positions match TRBD2. The CDR3 runs to 17 residues. V trimming: 5 bases; J trimming: 2 bases; junction bases outside the gene matches: 5. DNA of the CDR3: TGTGCCAGCAGTCCCTGGACTAGCGGGAGAAACACCGGGGAGCTGTTTTTT. This encodes CASSPWTSGRNTGELFF.

This sequence joins TRBV6-5 and TRBJ2-5; 9 bases match TRBD1. The CDR3 length is 15 residues. Per the germline V gene, CDR1 is MNHEY and CDR2 is SVGAGI. The J segment lost 5 bases and the V segment lost 2 bases, leaving 6 bases of the junction unmatched. CDR3 sequence: CASSYTQGAGETQYF. CDR3 nucleotide sequence: TGTGCCAGCAGTTACACACAGGGGGCTGGGGAGACCCAGTACTTC.

This clonotype has ten or more counts. The genes are TRBV12-3 or TRBV12-4 and TRBJ2-7; TRBD2 matches 13 bases. The ends lost 5 bases at V and 7 bases at J; junction bases unmatched: 8. The CDR3 spans 15 residues. CDR3 residues: CASSPRTSGSEEQYF. CDR3 nucleotide sequence: TGTGCCAGCAGTCCGAGGACTAGCGGGAGCGAGGAGCAGTACTTC.

This clonotype was detected ten times or more. The V call is TRBV18, the J call TRBJ2-1, with D perhaps TRBD2 (5 bases). Germline values: CDR1 KGHSH, CDR2 LQKENI. This CDR3 is 13 amino acids long. Trimming left V 4 bases short and J 5 bases short, with 9 bases between. The CDR3 here is CASSLDLDNEQFF. The CDR3 bases are TGTGCCAGCTCACTGGACTTAGACAATGAGCAGTTCTTC.

The CDR3 sequence: CASSLWPSGGSTDTQYF. CDR3 sequence (DNA): TGTGCCAGCAGCTTATGGCCTAGCGGGGGCAGCACAGATACGCAGTATTTT. This rearrangement joins TRBV7-9 to TRBJ2-3, with 10 bases lining up with TRBD2. J lost 0 bases, V lost 2 bases, and 5 bases had no gene match. The germline V gene encodes CDR1 SEHNR and CDR2 FQNEAQ (reference sequence). The CDR3 extends over 17 amino acids.

This clonotype was recorded a few times. The chain employs TRBV20-1 and TRBJ1-5; D remains unclear. Germline CDR1 DFQATT, CDR2 SNEGSKA (reference sequence). The V end lost 5 bases, the J end lost 1 base, and 12 bases lay between the germline ends. This CDR3 region has 14 residues. The CDR3 DNA is TGCAGTGCTGTGGAGTTCTGGAGCAATCAGCCCCAGCATTTT. Translation: CSAVEFWSNQPQHF.

The V call is TRBV7-9, the J call TRBJ2-2; D call uncertain. Germline CDR1 reads SEHNR; CDR2 reads FQNEAQ (reference sequence). Between the trimmed V and J ends, which lost 3 bases and 2 bases, there was a span of 13 bases. This CDR3 has 16 residues. This CDR3 is CASSFIGPVNTGELFF. The CDR3 nucleotides read TGTGCCAGCAGCTTTATCGGTCCCGTCAACACCGGGGAGCTGTTTTTT.

The chain combines TRBV14 with TRBJ1-5, with TRBD1 as a possible D gene (6 bases). This CDR3 has 14 amino acids. The V end was cut by 3 bases, the J end by 4 bases, with 10 bases between. Germline V lookup: CDR1 SGHDN, CDR2 FVKESK. In DNA, the CDR3 is TGTGCCAGCAGCCATTCAGGGGCAAATCAGCCCCAGCATTTT. Its translation is CASSHSGANQPQHF.

This clonotype was counted many times. V usage is TRBV27 and J usage is TRBJ2-4, with TRBD2 matching over 9 bases. V gave up 3 bases and J gave up 2 bases; unmatched junction bases: 8. This CDR3 comprises 17 residues. The V gene's germline CDR1 is MNHEY and CDR2 SMNVEV (reference sequence). CDR3 residues: CASSLGSGSISKNIQYF. Here the CDR3 DNA reads TGTGCCAGCAGTTTGGGTAGCGGGAGTATTTCCAAAAACATTCAGTACTTC.

This clonotype was counted at least ten times. J is TRBJ2-5 and V is TRBV19; D is possibly TRBD1 or TRBD2 (5 bases each). Germline assignment: CDR1 LNHDA and CDR2 SQIVND (reference sequence). The CDR3 runs to 12 residues. Trimming took 10 bases from V and 8 from J, leaving 17 bases between them. CDR3: CAIRDGMGTQYF. The CDR3 DNA sequence: TGTGCCATCCGGGACGGTATGGGCACCCAGTACTTC.

This clonotype was seen at least ten times. V is TRBV11-2 and J is TRBJ2-1; 7 bases map to TRBD2. V shed 3 bases and J 5 bases; nucleotides not matched to a gene: 4. The germline gives CDR1 SGHAT, CDR2 FQNNGV. This CDR3 contains 14 residues. CDR3 in amino acids: CASSFLAANNEQFF. CDR3 DNA: TGTGCCAGCAGCTTCCTAGCGGCTAACAATGAGCAGTTCTTC. The variable domain in full, completed from reference TRBV11-2 and TRBJ2-1, reads EAGVAQSPRYKIIEKRQSVAFWCNPISGHATLYWYQQILGQGPKLLIQFQNNGVVDDSQLPKDRFSAERLKGVDSTLKIQPAKLEDSAVYLCASSFLAANNEQFFGPGTRLTVL.

This clonotype was detected many times. The gene calls are TRBV11-2 and TRBJ2-1; TRBD2 is a possible D gene (5 bases). V dropped 3 bases and J dropped 6 bases, with 12 bases sitting between them. There are 14 residues in the CDR3. CDR1 and CDR2 (germline): SGHAT, FQNNGV. The CDR3 DNA sequence: TGTGCCAGCAGCTTTTCGGGGAGTAGCAATGAGCAGTTCTTC. Translating it yields CASSFSGSSNEQFF.